The entry that follows covers one TCR beta chain sequence. This record belongs to a study of blood T cell repertoires in COVID-19. Study information: Samples taken during acute and convalescent COVID-19 were collected in the United States, Italy and Spain. In each case, the material was cDNA or gDNA derived from T cells, B-cell-depleted T cells, or PBMCs.

Looked up from germline, CDR1 is LGHNA and CDR2 is YSLEER. CDR3 length: 15 amino acids. V gave up 2 bases and J gave up 7 bases; unmatched junction bases: 8. Per the authors' pipeline: Researchers report that nucleated cell counts were estimated from reference gene primer amplification. Sequencing used immunoSEQ multiplex PCR; TCRdb keeps in-frame clones, though not all of them. The V and J calls and the clone size are those of that table, but D and trimming were determined from the DNA. The repertoire holds roughly 200,000 clones, with approximately 80% as singletons. This sequence joins TRBV4-3 and TRBJ2-4, with 7 bases matching TRBD2. Material for sequencing was peripheral blood. This receptor was obtained from a man in his forties or fifties with acute or convalescent COVID-19. Here the CDR3 DNA reads TGCGCCAGCAGCCAAAATGGGGGGGGTTCGAACATTCAGTACTTC. The encoded protein is CASSQNGGGSNIQYF.